The rows below give T cell receptor beta chains drawn from one sample of a study of blood T cells in healthy people across ages. TCRdb redid the calling of the 5' RACE reads with MiXCR, one entry per CDR3 protein. The table shows 650,000 to 950,000 distinct CDR3 sequences, with 44% occurring only once. Sequencing was performed on blood. These receptors all stem from a man between 60 and 75 years old in good health. The CDR3 runs from the conserved cysteine through the conserved F or W. Each record gives: J gene, V gene, D gene, clone size, CDR3 protein, CDR3 DNA. D genes are given only for firm matches. A clone size is listed for some rows: how often the clone was seen (once, few, many), or a class if it is expanded.

j_gene: TRBJ2-7; v_gene: TRBV7-6; d_gene: NA; abundance: NA; CDR3aa: CASSLSSSSSYEQYF; CDR3nt: TGTGCCAGCAGCTTAAGTTCATCAAGCTCCTACGAGCAGTACTTC
j_gene: TRBJ2-1; v_gene: TRBV10-3; d_gene: TRBD2; abundance: NA; CDR3aa: CTISDARGGSYNEQFF; CDR3nt: TGTACCATCAGCGATGCACGGGGGGGCTCCTACAATGAGCAGTTCTTC
j_gene: TRBJ2-1; v_gene: TRBV20-1; d_gene: NA; abundance: NA; CDR3aa: CSARDPLSYEQFF; CDR3nt: TGCAGTGCTAGAGATCCCCTTTCCTACGAGCAGTTCTTC
j_gene: TRBJ2-7; v_gene: TRBV29-1; d_gene: NA; abundance: many; CDR3aa: CSALTHRSYEQYF; CDR3nt: TGCAGCGCACTGACCCATCGCTCCTACGAGCAGTACTTC
j_gene: TRBJ1-5; v_gene: TRBV2; d_gene: TRBD1; abundance: few; CDR3aa: CASSSRGPLDQPQHF; CDR3nt: TGTGCCAGCAGTTCGAGGGGGCCCTTAGATCAGCCCCAGCATTTT
j_gene: TRBJ1-2; v_gene: TRBV6-5; d_gene: TRBD1; abundance: few; CDR3aa: CASSYSGAPDRGGYGYTF; CDR3nt: TGTGCCAGCAGTTACTCGGGCGCACCAGACAGGGGAGGCTATGGCTACACCTTC
j_gene: TRBJ2-3; v_gene: TRBV29-1; d_gene: TRBD1; abundance: NA; CDR3aa: CSAPDRRTDTQYF; CDR3nt: TGCAGCGCCCCGGACAGGCGCACAGATACGCAGTATTTT
j_gene: TRBJ1-2; v_gene: TRBV7-9; d_gene: NA; abundance: NA; CDR3aa: CASSAQDLGYGYTF; CDR3nt: TGTGCCAGCAGCGCCCAGGATTTGGGTTATGGCTACACCTTC
j_gene: TRBJ2-7; v_gene: TRBV20-1; d_gene: NA; abundance: NA; CDR3aa: CSASVGFRSYEQYF; CDR3nt: TGCAGTGCTAGTGTGGGTTTTAGATCCTACGAGCAGTACTTC
j_gene: TRBJ2-5; v_gene: TRBV7-2; d_gene: NA; abundance: NA; CDR3aa: CASSLVPNAETQYF; CDR3nt: TGTGCCAGCAGCTTAGTACCTAATGCGGAGACCCAGTACTTC
j_gene: TRBJ2-5; v_gene: TRBV2; d_gene: NA; abundance: few; CDR3aa: CASSDNRHQETQYF; CDR3nt: TGTGCCAGCAGTGACAACAGGCACCAAGAGACCCAGTACTTC
j_gene: TRBJ2-5; v_gene: TRBV20-1; d_gene: NA; abundance: NA; CDR3aa: CSARLRGQPQETQYF; CDR3nt: TGCAGTGCTAGACTCCGTGGACAACCCCAAGAGACCCAGTACTTC
j_gene: TRBJ1-6; v_gene: TRBV6-5; d_gene: TRBD1; abundance: few; CDR3aa: CASTLRTGTNSPLHF; CDR3nt: TGTGCCAGCACCCTCAGGACAGGGACGAATTCACCCCTCCACTTT
j_gene: TRBJ2-1; v_gene: TRBV7-2; d_gene: NA; abundance: NA; CDR3aa: CVSSRGGTAYNEQFF; CDR3nt: TGTGTCAGCAGCCGAGGGGGGACAGCCTACAATGAGCAGTTCTTC
j_gene: TRBJ2-1; v_gene: TRBV30; d_gene: TRBD2; abundance: NA; CDR3aa: CAWSPSGGPFYNEQFF; CDR3nt: TGTGCCTGGAGTCCGAGCGGGGGGCCTTTCTACAATGAGCAGTTCTTC
j_gene: TRBJ2-7; v_gene: TRBV5-1; d_gene: TRBD1; abundance: NA; CDR3aa: CASSWDRSEQYF; CDR3nt: TGCGCCAGCAGCTGGGACAGGAGCGAGCAGTACTTC
j_gene: TRBJ2-7; v_gene: TRBV20-1; d_gene: TRBD1; abundance: NA; CDR3aa: CSARVGGIGTGAYEQYF; CDR3nt: TGCAGTGCTAGAGTTGGGGGGATCGGGACAGGGGCCTACGAGCAGTACTTC
j_gene: TRBJ2-7; v_gene: TRBV15; d_gene: NA; abundance: NA; CDR3aa: CATSRDRVPAYEQYF; CDR3nt: TGTGCCACCAGCAGAGATCGGGTCCCCGCTTACGAGCAGTACTTC
j_gene: TRBJ2-7; v_gene: TRBV7-2; d_gene: NA; abundance: few; CDR3aa: CASSLDWTTIYEQYF; CDR3nt: TGTGCCAGCAGCCTTGACTGGACAACGATCTACGAGCAGTACTTC
j_gene: TRBJ1-1; v_gene: TRBV7-3; d_gene: NA; abundance: NA; CDR3aa: CASSGGGMGTEAFF; CDR3nt: TGTGCCAGCAGCGGAGGGGGTATGGGGACTGAAGCTTTCTTT
j_gene: TRBJ2-2; v_gene: TRBV29-1; d_gene: NA; abundance: NA; CDR3aa: CSVLQNTGELFF; CDR3nt: TGCAGCGTTCTCCAGAACACCGGGGAGCTGTTTTTT
j_gene: TRBJ2-7; v_gene: TRBV30; d_gene: TRBD2; abundance: NA; CDR3aa: CAWAGDSYEQYF; CDR3nt: TGTGCCTGGGCGGGAGACTCCTACGAGCAGTACTTC
j_gene: TRBJ2-3; v_gene: TRBV20-1; d_gene: NA; abundance: NA; CDR3aa: CSAGGPDTQYF; CDR3nt: TGCAGTGCCGGGGGGCCAGATACGCAGTATTTT
j_gene: TRBJ2-5; v_gene: TRBV7-9; d_gene: TRBD2; abundance: few; CDR3aa: CASSLALAGETQYF; CDR3nt: TGTGCCAGCAGCTTGGCCCTAGCGGGGGAGACCCAGTACTTC